This T cell receptor (beta chain) was documented in a study of T cells in Graves' hyperthyroidism and ophthalmopathy. At the level of the study: Peripheral blood was obtained at initial diagnosis, preceding any treatment.

The investigators amplified TCR beta CDR3 regions from RNA transcripts. HTBI primers were employed in a first-round RT-PCR of the TCR CDR3. MiXCR was run by TCRdb on the multiplex PCR reads, yielding one entry per CDR3 protein. The sample shows under 65,000 distinct CDR3 sequences, roughly 50% of them seen only once. Trimming shortened V by 0 bases and J by 9 bases, and 12 bases separated the two germline ends. The CDR3 length is 12 residues. Germline V gives CDR1 SQVTM, CDR2 ANQGSEA. Orbital computed tomography, thyroid ultrasound, serum thyroxine and TRAb, and clinical symptoms together informed the diagnoses. The authors obtained PBMCs from about 9.5 ml of fresh peripheral blood.

Sample: blood. The chain employs TRBV29-1 and TRBJ2-7; no clear D. This TCR derives from a woman aged 55-75 years with Graves' ophthalmopathy. DNA for the CDR3: TGCAGCGTTGAAGATCTAGAAACGGGGCAGTACTTC. It specifies CSVEDLETGQYF.